The rows below give T cell receptor beta chains drawn from one sample of a study of early T cells in non-severe SARS-CoV-2 infection. TCRdb analysed the 5' RACE reads with MiXCR anew, one entry per CDR3 protein. In the table there are 110,000 or so distinct CDR3 sequences, 9% to 14% of which are singletons. The specimen sequenced was whole blood. The receptors stem from an adult who was a healthcare worker with PCR-confirmed SARS-CoV-2 infection or an uninfected control (not recorded which). The CDR3 runs from the conserved cysteine through the conserved F or W. The D gene is left open where the match is weak. Clone size, where shown, is once, few, many, or a class for clones that have expanded.

V gene,D gene,J gene,CDR3 length,clone size,CDR3 protein,CDR3 DNA
TRBV28,-,TRBJ1-2,15,many,CASSRTATKGDGYTF,TGTGCCAGCAGCCGGACCGCTACCAAGGGGGATGGCTACACCTTC
TRBV20-1,TRBD1,TRBJ2-3,15,-,CSADQDRGYTDTQYF,TGCAGTGCTGACCAGGACAGGGGCTACACAGATACGCAGTATTTT
TRBV13,-,TRBJ1-2,17,-,CASSLGLGAARGDGYTF,TGTGCCAGCAGCTTAGGCCTAGGGGCAGCTCGAGGGGACGGCTACACCTTC
TRBV7-9,-,TRBJ1-3,13,-,CANTIDAGNTIYF,TGTGCCAACACCATCGACGCTGGAAACACCATATATTTT
TRBV7-2,TRBD1,TRBJ1-3,18,many,CASSHRDRVMSSGNTIYF,TGTGCCAGCAGCCACCGGGACAGGGTTATGAGCTCTGGAAACACCATATATTTT
TRBV5-5,-,TRBJ2-1,12,-,CASSVKGNEQFF,TGTGCCAGCAGCGTTAAGGGGAATGAGCAGTTCTTC
TRBV20-1,TRBD2,TRBJ2-5,20,few,CSARGRTSGATKAPKETQYF,TGCAGTGCTAGGGGTCGGACTAGCGGGGCTACCAAGGCTCCCAAAGAGACCCAGTACTTC
TRBV3-1,TRBD1,TRBJ1-2,16,-,CASSPLGQGRAYGYTF,TGTGCCAGCAGCCCATTAGGACAGGGAAGGGCCTATGGCTACACCTTC
TRBV19,-,TRBJ1-2,14,many,CASVSLELNYGYTF,TGTGCCAGTGTCAGTCTCGAACTCAACTATGGCTACACCTTC
TRBV2,TRBD1,TRBJ1-2,14,few,CASSNRGPDYGYTF,TGTGCCAGCTCGAACAGGGGGCCAGACTATGGCTACACCTTC
TRBV5-1,-,TRBJ2-2,14,-,CASSFTGNTGELFF,TGCGCCAGCAGCTTCACAGGGAACACCGGGGAGCTGTTTTTT
TRBV27,-,TRBJ1-1,19,many,CASSLRPLPGRMGKTEAFF,TGTGCCAGCAGTTTACGGCCTTTGCCAGGGAGGATGGGAAAAACTGAAGCTTTCTTT
TRBV5-1,-,TRBJ2-7,13,-,CASSLGQHYEQYF,TGCGCCAGCAGCCTCGGACAGCACTACGAGCAGTACTTC
TRBV19,TRBD2,TRBJ2-2,16,-,CASTNAGRDRTGELFF,TGTGCCAGTACCAATGCGGGGAGGGATCGGACCGGGGAGCTGTTTTTT
TRBV20-1,TRBD1,TRBJ1-1,15,few,CSARNPRDRGTEAFF,TGCAGTGCTAGGAATCCGCGGGACAGGGGCACTGAAGCTTTCTTT
TRBV7-3,-,TRBJ1-1,13,many,CASSLITDTEAFF,TGTGCCAGCAGCTTAATCACGGACACTGAAGCTTTCTTT
TRBV14,-,TRBJ1-4,16,-,CASSQGIGATNDKLFF,TGTGCCAGCAGCCAAGGGATCGGCGCAACTAATGATAAACTGTTTTTT
TRBV19,TRBD1,TRBJ2-5,13,-,CASRVTGGETQYF,TGTGCCAGTAGGGTGACAGGGGGGGAGACCCAGTACTTC
TRBV6-1,TRBD1,TRBJ1-6,16,many,CASSPLGQGGSSPLHF,TGTGCCAGCAGCCCACTTGGACAGGGAGGGAGTTCACCCCTCCACTTT
TRBV7-6,-,TRBJ2-5,15,-,CASSLGRHLQETQYF,TGTGCCAGCAGCTTAGGCCGGCACCTCCAAGAGACCCAGTACTTC
TRBV19,-,TRBJ2-1,15,-,CASTLDYDLNNEQFF,TGTGCCAGTACCTTAGACTATGACCTAAACAATGAGCAGTTCTTC
TRBV10-3,TRBD1,TRBJ2-5,15,many,CAISEYRDRAETQYF,TGTGCCATCAGTGAATACCGTGACAGGGCGGAGACCCAGTACTTC
TRBV5-4,TRBD1,TRBJ2-1,14,few,CASSPGQGDREQFF,TGTGCCAGCAGCCCGGGACAGGGGGACAGGGAGCAGTTCTTC
TRBV11-2,-,TRBJ2-3,16,many,CASSQTGAPVTDTQYF,TGTGCCAGCAGCCAGACCGGGGCGCCAGTCACAGATACGCAGTATTTT
TRBV4-1,TRBD1,TRBJ1-6,17,many,CASSPFGQGKNNSPLHF,TGCGCCAGCAGCCCTTTCGGACAGGGGAAGAATAATTCACCCCTCCACTTT
TRBV30,-,TRBJ1-1,15,many,CAWSWDFRMNTEAFF,TGTGCCTGGAGTTGGGACTTTCGCATGAACACTGAAGCTTTCTTT
TRBV7-9,TRBD1,TRBJ1-1,14,few,CASSSDGQGGEAFF,TGTGCCAGCAGCTCCGATGGACAGGGCGGGGAAGCTTTCTTT
TRBV12-3/TRBV12-4,-,TRBJ2-2,16,many,CASSLLRGSNTGELFF,TGTGCCAGCAGTTTATTACGGGGATCGAACACCGGGGAGCTGTTTTTT
TRBV29-1,-,TRBJ2-3,12,many,CTSEMGTDTQYF,TGCACCTCAGAGATGGGCACAGATACGCAGTATTTT
TRBV29-1,-,TRBJ2-7,12,-,CSVSRGADEQYF,TGCAGCGTTTCTAGGGGGGCGGACGAGCAGTACTTC
TRBV28,TRBD1,TRBJ1-1,19,-,CASNYPGTGPRNRKTEAFF,TGTGCCAGCAACTACCCCGGGACAGGGCCCCGGAATCGTAAGACTGAAGCTTTCTTT
TRBV13,TRBD2,TRBJ2-1,16,few,CASSYDTSGREDEQFF,TGTGCCAGCAGCTACGATACTAGCGGGAGGGAGGATGAGCAGTTCTTC
TRBV12-2,-,TRBJ2-5,21,-,CASRPPGGGTSDPPGRETQYF,TGTGCAAGTCGCCCACCTGGGGGAGGGACTAGCGACCCCCCGGGCCGAGAGACCCAGTACTTC
TRBV9,-,TRBJ2-3,11,few,CASAGTDTQYF,TGTGCCAGCGCCGGCACAGATACGCAGTATTTT
TRBV10-3,-,TRBJ2-2,12,many,CAIQGAAGELFF,TGTGCCATCCAAGGGGCTGCAGGGGAGCTGTTTTTT
TRBV12-3/TRBV12-4,-,TRBJ1-6,12,-,CASSPGNSPLHF,TGTGCCAGCAGCCCGGGTAATTCACCCCTCCACTTT
TRBV20-1,-,TRBJ1-5,15,-,CSARESGAGNQPQHF,TGCAGTGCTAGAGAATCAGGGGCCGGCAATCAGCCCCAGCATTTT
TRBV29-1,-,TRBJ2-1,13,few,CSVAPGTFNEQFF,TGCAGCGTGGCGCCCGGGACCTTCAATGAGCAGTTCTTC
TRBV20-1,-,TRBJ2-4,15,-,CSARDPNGGGNIQYF,TGCAGTGCTAGAGATCCTAACGGGGGTGGGAACATTCAGTACTTC
TRBV9,-,TRBJ2-3,20,-,CASSVAGGQPKARDTDTQYF,TGTGCCAGCAGCGTAGCGGGTGGGCAGCCAAAGGCTAGGGACACAGATACGCAGTATTTT
TRBV7-2,-,TRBJ1-6,14,-,CASSRTRGPSPLHF,TGTGCCAGCAGCCGAACAAGGGGCCCTTCACCCCTCCACTTT
TRBV18,-,TRBJ1-3,15,few,CASSPPGGLRNTIYF,TGTGCCAGCTCACCACCGGGCGGTTTAAGAAACACCATATATTTT
TRBV9,-,TRBJ2-5,12,-,CASSVEGQTQYF,TGTGCCAGCAGCGTAGAGGGACAGACCCAGTACTTC
TRBV29-1,-,TRBJ2-7,13,-,CSVVRGSTYEQYF,TGCAGCGTTGTCCGGGGGTCGACCTACGAGCAGTACTTC
TRBV28,-,TRBJ1-1,10,many,CASSLSHVFF,TGTGCCAGCAGTTTATCCCACGTGTTCTTT
TRBV5-1,-,TRBJ2-7,13,-,CASSHGDSYEQYF,TGCGCCAGCAGCCACGGGGACTCCTACGAGCAGTACTTC